The entry that follows covers one T cell receptor (beta chain) sequence. The antigen is not known. This sample was included in a study of early stage breast cancer tumors. Study at large: The ER+/PR+/HER2- tumors included seven or eight ductal and a few lobular carcinomas. Study outcomes and limitations: Blood repertoires resembled normal breast more than tumor. Tumors had approximately 2.6-fold higher T cell density and higher clonality than adjacent normal breast tissue.

The protocol was immunoSEQ multiplex PCR, while the TCRdb copy is restricted to in-frame clones and leaves out a portion. The sample holds over 25,000 clones; 80% are singletons and the top ten take over 9.5%. This CDR3 contains 15 residues. Trimming shortened V by 5 bases and J by 1 base, and 13 bases separated the two germline ends. From germline, CDR1 is KGHSY and CDR2 FQNENV. V is TRBV16 and J is TRBJ2-3; D not certain. The sequence was obtained from a person aged 60 to 70 with breast cancer. The source material was blood. The CDR3 is CASSSVESGTDTQYF. The DNA for the CDR3 is TGTGCCAGCAGCTCCGTGGAGTCTGGCACAGATACGCAGTATTTT.